This TCR beta chain was captured in a study of spatial heterogeneity in lung cancer. Overall study: Detection of beta-chain sequences consistently exceeded that of alpha-chain sequences. Study-level findings and limits: In tumors, expanded intratumoral alpha and beta TCR counts tracked mutation counts.

The CDR3 length is 16 residues. V shed 1 base and J shed 0 bases, with 10 bases lying between them. This clonotype showed up just a few times. Its antigen is not identified. Time point described: sample taken at primary tumor resection. A single record per CDR3 protein comes from TCRdb applying MiXCR to the 5' RACE reads. The profile shows fewer than 9,500 distinct CDR3 sequences, approximately 8.2% of them singletons. This material consisted of lung tumor tissue, taken at surgery. The gene calls are TRBV12-3 or TRBV12-4 and TRBJ1-3; D not resolved. This clonotype originated in a male donor with early-stage non-small cell lung cancer. CDR3 protein: CASSLGTVPSGNTIYF. In DNA, the CDR3 is TGTGCCAGCAGTTTAGGCACGGTCCCCTCTGGAAACACCATATATTTT.